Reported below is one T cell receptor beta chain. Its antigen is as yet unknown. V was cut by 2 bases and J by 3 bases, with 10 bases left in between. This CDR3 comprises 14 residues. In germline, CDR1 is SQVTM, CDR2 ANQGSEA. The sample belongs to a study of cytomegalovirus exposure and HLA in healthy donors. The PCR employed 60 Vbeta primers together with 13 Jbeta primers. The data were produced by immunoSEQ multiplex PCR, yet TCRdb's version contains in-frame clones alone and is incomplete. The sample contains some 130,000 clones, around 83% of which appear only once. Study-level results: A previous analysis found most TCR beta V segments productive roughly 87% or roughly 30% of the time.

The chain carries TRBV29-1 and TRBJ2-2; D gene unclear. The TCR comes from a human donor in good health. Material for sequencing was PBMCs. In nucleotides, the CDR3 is TGCAGCGTTGAAATGGGCCCCGACACCGGGGAGCTGTTTTTT. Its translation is CSVEMGPDTGELFF.